This passage covers 4 T cell receptor beta chains from one sample sequenced in a study of human T cells and chemical hapten exposure. TCRdb ran MiXCR on the RACE reads and lists one entry per CDR3 protein. The sample shows about 84,000 distinct CDR3 sequences, about 9.4% of them seen only once. The time point here: patch test 2, 6 weeks after DPC sensitization. Treatment of the sample: therapeutic diphenylcyclopropenone sensitization with weekly scalp DPC. This material consisted of whole blood, taken in connection with sensitization to the hapten diphenylcyclopropenone (DPC). The receptors come from a woman aged 45-65 years with alopecia areata. Some clones in this sample may be carry-over from other donors' samples.

A note on this clonotype: At one boundary the junction diverges from the germline segment, which might be a read error. The chain joins TRBV11-2 to TRBJ2-3; D remains ambiguous. Germline loops: CDR1 SGHAT, CDR2 FQNNGV. CDR3 length: 17 residues. The CDR3 protein is CDSRPTSSPLSTDTQYF. The CDR3 DNA sequence: TGTGACAGCAGACCAACCTCTAGTCCCCTAAGCACAGATACGCAGTATTTT.

The chain is built from TRBV28 and TRBJ2-5; D is unresolved. The CDR3 extends over 11 amino acids. V was shortened by 4 bases and J by 4 bases, with 4 bases between the two germline ends. Germline V gene data show CDR1 as MDHEN and CDR2 as SYDVKM. DNA for the CDR3: TGTGCCAGCAGTTCCCCAGAGACCCAGTACTTC. Its protein product is CASSSPETQYF.

The chain links TRBV6-2 or TRBV6-3 to TRBJ2-7, with 11 positions matching TRBD1. Germline CDR1 and CDR2: MNHEY and SVGEGT. The CDR3 loop spans 14 amino acids. The V gene end was trimmed by 5 bases and the J gene end by 5 bases; junction bases not matched to a gene: 5. This CDR3 is CASSGQGAIHEQYF. CDR3 bases: TGTGCCAGCAGTGGACAGGGGGCTATCCACGAGCAGTACTTC.

This clonotype was detected only a few times. This CDR3 reads CASSPRSRGDNEQFF. CDR3 nucleotides: TGCGCCAGCAGCCCCCGGTCTAGGGGGGACAATGAGCAGTTCTTC. The chain employs TRBV5-1 and TRBJ2-1; D is possibly TRBD1 or TRBD2 (6 bases each). This CDR3 comprises 15 residues. The ends were cut back, 4 bases at V and 5 bases at J, with 16 bases in the middle. Germline V gives CDR1 SGHRS, CDR2 YFSETQ.